The clone carrying this TCR beta chain showed up many times. The investigators amplified TCR beta CDR3 regions from RNA transcripts. The study used the HTBI primer set for a first-round RT-PCR of the TCR CDR3. TCRdb fed the multiplex PCR reads into MiXCR, producing one record per CDR3 protein. Among under 750,000 distinct CDR3 sequences listed, about 19% were seen once. This entry belongs to a study of T cells in Graves' hyperthyroidism and ophthalmopathy. CDR3 length: 19 amino acids. J gave up 3 bases and V 6 bases, and 14 bases lay outside the gene matches. Germline V lookup: CDR1 DFQATT, CDR2 SNEGSKA (reference sequence). With a duration under 2 months, the hyperthyroidism was newly diagnosed in patients aged 18 to 65.

The receptor was derived from a woman in her fifties or sixties with Graves' hyperthyroidism that later progressed to Graves' ophthalmopathy. The sequencing sample was made of blood. The chain links TRBV20-1 to TRBJ2-1; 16 bases fit TRBD2. Here the CDR3 reads CSAASGTSGGGSDYNEQFF. In DNA form, the CDR3 reads TGCAGTGCGGCCAGCGGGACTAGCGGGGGGGGCTCGGACTACAATGAGCAGTTCTTC.